This is a list of T cell receptor beta chains from one sample in a study of T cell repertoires in cytomegalovirus infection. Using its own MiXCR run on the reads, TCRdb lists one record per CDR3 protein. The sample contains about 220,000 distinct CDR3 sequences, 30% to 45% of which appear only once. These receptors have no identified antigens. Sequences were derived from CD8+ T cells from cultured PBMCs, sampled from culture after CMV antigen stimulation. The receptors stem from a human donor in good health (CMV status not recorded). Some clones in this sample may be carry-over from other donors' samples. The CDR3 runs from the conserved cysteine through the conserved F or W. Each record gives: V gene, J gene, D gene, clone size, CDR3 DNA, CDR3 protein. D genes are given only for firm matches. Rows give clone size only sometimes, using once, few, many, or a class for an expanded clone.

v_gene: TRBV12-3/TRBV12-4; j_gene: TRBJ1-1; d_gene: NA; abundance: many; CDR3nt: TGTGCCAGCCTAAATTCGGGGAACAGGATCGAAGCTTTCTTT; CDR3aa: CASLNSGNRIEAFF
v_gene: TRBV7-9; j_gene: TRBJ2-1; d_gene: NA; abundance: NA; CDR3nt: TGTGCCAGCAGCCAACAGGGATCACACTACAATGAGCAGTTCTTC; CDR3aa: CASSQQGSHYNEQFF
v_gene: TRBV9; j_gene: TRBJ1-2; d_gene: NA; abundance: NA; CDR3nt: TGTGCCAGCAGCGTTCGGACAGACCATGGCTACACCTTC; CDR3aa: CASSVRTDHGYTF
v_gene: TRBV6-1; j_gene: TRBJ2-7; d_gene: TRBD2; abundance: few; CDR3nt: TGTGCCAGCAAGGCCAGCGGGAGGGCGTACGAGCAGTACTTC; CDR3aa: CASKASGRAYEQYF
v_gene: TRBV28; j_gene: TRBJ2-2; d_gene: NA; abundance: few; CDR3nt: TGTGCCAGCAGAACTCACCGCCTGAGCGAAGGGACCGGGGAGCTGTTTTTT; CDR3aa: CASRTHRLSEGTGELFF
v_gene: TRBV4-1; j_gene: TRBJ2-1; d_gene: TRBD1; abundance: NA; CDR3nt: TGCGCCAGCAGCCAAGCGACAGGGGGCTACCTAGATGAGCAGTTCTTC; CDR3aa: CASSQATGGYLDEQFF
v_gene: TRBV7-6; j_gene: TRBJ1-5; d_gene: TRBD1; abundance: NA; CDR3nt: TGTGCCAGCAGCTTAGAGACAGGGGCAAGGGAGCCCCAGCATTTT; CDR3aa: CASSLETGAREPQHF
v_gene: TRBV4-2; j_gene: TRBJ1-5; d_gene: NA; abundance: NA; CDR3nt: TGTGCCAGCAGCCAAGAATGGGGGGCTAGCAATCAGCCCCAGCATTTT; CDR3aa: CASSQEWGASNQPQHF
v_gene: TRBV20-1; j_gene: TRBJ2-5; d_gene: NA; abundance: NA; CDR3nt: TGCAGCGAGCGGCGGGCCCCGTGGAAAGAGACCCAGTACTTC; CDR3aa: CSERRAPWKETQYF
v_gene: TRBV7-9; j_gene: TRBJ1-5; d_gene: NA; abundance: NA; CDR3nt: TGTGCCAGCAGCTTCGGGTTCGGGAGCAATCAGCCCCAGCATTTT; CDR3aa: CASSFGFGSNQPQHF
v_gene: TRBV11-2; j_gene: TRBJ2-7; d_gene: TRBD1; abundance: NA; CDR3nt: TGTGCCAGCAGCTTGGGGACAGGGCTTTACGAGCAGTACTTC; CDR3aa: CASSLGTGLYEQYF
v_gene: TRBV28; j_gene: TRBJ2-3; d_gene: NA; abundance: few; CDR3nt: TGTGCCAGCAGTTTGTTGTCTAAGTCAGGAGAGGCAGATACGCAGTATTTT; CDR3aa: CASSLLSKSGEADTQYF
v_gene: TRBV7-2; j_gene: TRBJ1-1; d_gene: NA; abundance: NA; CDR3nt: TGTGCCAGCAGCCAGCGGGGGAACACTGAAGCTTTCTTT; CDR3aa: CASSQRGNTEAFF
v_gene: TRBV7-8; j_gene: TRBJ2-5; d_gene: NA; abundance: few; CDR3nt: TGTGCCAGCAGCCCCGCCCCCCAAGAGACCCAGTACTTC; CDR3aa: CASSPAPQETQYF
v_gene: TRBV7-7; j_gene: TRBJ2-1; d_gene: NA; abundance: NA; CDR3nt: TGTGCTAGCAGCCCCCATCTCGAGGGCACCTACAATGAGCAGTTCTTC; CDR3aa: CASSPHLEGTYNEQFF
v_gene: TRBV5-4; j_gene: TRBJ2-7; d_gene: TRBD2; abundance: NA; CDR3nt: TGTGCCAGCAGCTTAATAGCGGGGGGGATCTACGAGCAGTACTTC; CDR3aa: CASSLIAGGIYEQYF
v_gene: TRBV7-6; j_gene: TRBJ1-1; d_gene: NA; abundance: NA; CDR3nt: TGTGCCAGCAGCCGAGCCGCCGGGGGATCCACTGAAGCTTTCTTT; CDR3aa: CASSRAAGGSTEAFF
v_gene: TRBV7-9; j_gene: TRBJ2-7; d_gene: NA; abundance: NA; CDR3nt: TGTGCCAGCAGCCATAAAGGCGTCAGGGCCTACGAGCAGTACTTC; CDR3aa: CASSHKGVRAYEQYF
v_gene: TRBV19; j_gene: TRBJ1-6; d_gene: NA; abundance: few; CDR3nt: TGTGCCAGTAGTACCTCGGCGGCGATAGGAGGGTCACCCCTCCACTTT; CDR3aa: CASSTSAAIGGSPLHF
v_gene: TRBV7-2; j_gene: TRBJ1-3; d_gene: TRBD1; abundance: NA; CDR3nt: TGTGCCAGCAGCCTAAGGGGACAGGGGAAAAATGGAAACACCATATATTTT; CDR3aa: CASSLRGQGKNGNTIYF
v_gene: TRBV7-9; j_gene: TRBJ1-2; d_gene: TRBD1; abundance: NA; CDR3nt: TGTGCCAGCAGCTCCCTAGACAGGGCCTATAGAAGTAACTATGGCTACACCTTC; CDR3aa: CASSSLDRAYRSNYGYTF
v_gene: TRBV7-9; j_gene: TRBJ1-2; d_gene: NA; abundance: NA; CDR3nt: TGTGCCAGCAGCCCTCCGACAGCTGGTGGCTACACCTTC; CDR3aa: CASSPPTAGGYTF
v_gene: TRBV7-3; j_gene: TRBJ1-2; d_gene: TRBD1; abundance: NA; CDR3nt: TGTGCCAGCAGCTGGGGACAGGGCCTAGGAAACTATGGCTACACCTTC; CDR3aa: CASSWGQGLGNYGYTF
v_gene: TRBV7-8; j_gene: TRBJ2-7; d_gene: NA; abundance: few; CDR3nt: TGTGCCAGCAGCCGGTCACAGGGCGGCGAGCAGTACTTC; CDR3aa: CASSRSQGGEQYF